This TCR beta chain is from a study of chemoradiotherapy in HPV16-positive cancers. Study-level background: Candidate HPV-specific T-cell clones and common TCR motifs came from functional assays in a couple of HPV16-positive patients.

With regard to this clone: Antigen: not known.

Assay used: immunoSEQ multiplex PCR; TCRdb lists only in-frame clones, some missing. The profile shows 1,800 or so clones, roughly 77% of them singletons. Study-level results: Non-HPV-specific T cells did not expand in tumors during treatment, whereas candidate HPV-specific clones and E7-related motifs did. Functional assays defining HPV-specific T cells used only a couple of HPV16-positive patients.

Samples were taken several times over chemoradiotherapy. Trimming removed 3 bases at V and 3 bases at J, with 12 bases between. Germline V gene data show CDR1 as MNHEY and CDR2 as SMNVEV (reference sequence). The CDR3 runs to 14 residues. The chain has TRBV27 and TRBJ2-7, with D maybe TRBD2 (7 bases). The material sequenced was tumor tissue, taken from a patient who underwent chemoradiotherapy. The clonotype comes from a human donor with HPV-associated anogenital cancer. Here the CDR3 reads CASSFGGADYEQYF. The CDR3 coding sequence is TGTGCCAGCAGTTTTGGGGGGGCAGACTACGAGCAGTACTTC.